The sequence of this T cell receptor beta chain was determined in a study of cytomegalovirus exposure and HLA in healthy donors. Whole-study context: The approximately 720 first-cohort repertoires and the approximately 130 validation repertoires shared the same platform, a later analysis reported. Study-wide points: Many donors shared some public TCRs, even though most TCR sequences were rare.

In germline, CDR1 is SGHTA, CDR2 FQGNSA. With 1 base clipped from V and 5 bases from J, the junction kept 4 bases outside the gene matches. The CDR3 has 15 residues. With regard to this clone: What it binds is unknown. This sample also contains other DNA sequences that code for the same CDR3.

Libraries were prepared by immunoSEQ multiplex PCR; TCRdb keeps only in-frame clonotypes and omits some of them. There are about 250,000 clones in the sample; roughly 87% occur only once, and around 11% lies in the top ten. V gene TRBV7-2 combines with J gene TRBJ1-2; 10 bases map to TRBD1. The receptor was isolated from a man aged 18 to 29 in good health and CMV-seropositive. Material: PBMCs. The CDR3 coding sequence is TGTGCCAGCAGCTTAGGGACAGGGGGAGGGTATGGCTACACCTTC. The encoded protein is CASSLGTGGGYGYTF.